One and the same sample provided the 7 T cell receptor beta chains below, sequenced in a study of Ad26.COV2.S vaccination and SARS-CoV-2 variants. Treatment here: some 20 received Ad26.COV2.S at low or high dose, single or two shots; about 5 received placebo; per-sample allocation not given. Samples were taken on day 63 after the first vaccine or placebo injection. Using immunoSEQ multiplex PCR, the repertoire was profiled, and TCRdb retains in-frame clones only, with some absent. The table records some 270,000 clones, around nine tenths of them present only once. The material was peripheral blood, obtained in a trial of Ad26.COV2.S vaccine versus placebo. The receptors stem from a person aged 18-65 years who received the Ad26.COV2.S COVID-19 vaccine or a placebo.

Here the CDR3 DNA reads TGTGCCAGCAGTGAATTACGGGGCTTCGGCTACACCTTC. Residues: CASSELRGFGYTF. J is TRBJ1-2 and V is TRBV6-1; possible D gene TRBD1, 5 bases. V lost 2 bases and J lost 8, with 12 bases in between. The CDR3 runs 13 residues. Germline CDR1 reads MNHNS; CDR2 reads SASEGT.

In this sample, this clone turned up once. V and J are TRBV29-1 and TRBJ2-1; 8 bases align to TRBD1. Germline V CDR1 and CDR2: SQVTM, ANQGSEA. The trim removed 3 bases at V and 7 bases at J, leaving 5 bases unmatched. The CDR3 has 13 amino acids. CDR3 region: CSVEGQVPNEQFF. CDR3 coding DNA: TGCAGCGTTGAGGGACAGGTGCCGAATGAGCAGTTCTTC.

DNA for the CDR3: TGTGCCACCAGTGACCACCCTAGGAGCTCCTACAATGAGCAGTTCTTC. This encodes CATSDHPRSSYNEQFF. The chain links TRBV24-1 to TRBJ2-1; D is unresolved. This CDR3 has 16 residues. V lost 4 bases, J lost 0 bases, and 12 bases lay in between. CDR1 is KGHDR and CDR2 is SFDVKD in the germline V gene.

This clone was seen a handful of times. This chain joins TRBV2 and TRBJ2-2; D possibly corresponds to TRBD1 (5 bases). V was cut by 4 bases and J by 2 bases, with 11 bases left in between. In germline, CDR1 is SNHLY, CDR2 FYNNEI. The CDR3 consists of 15 residues. Written as DNA, the CDR3 is TGTGCCAGCAGTGCCCGACAGACTAACACCGGGGAGCTGTTTTTT. Amino acids: CASSARQTNTGELFF.

This chain connects TRBV24-1 to TRBJ2-7; TRBD1 matches 9 bases. Per germline, CDR1 KGHDR and CDR2 SFDVKD. After removal of 5 bases from V and 4 bases from J, the junction contained 8 bases not matched to a gene. There are 15 residues in the CDR3. CDR3 in DNA: TGTGCCACCAGTGCCCTGACAGGGGGTTGGTACGAGCAGTACGTC. This gives the protein CATSALTGGWYEQYV.

For this clone: A much larger clone differs from this one at a single base, so this may be a read error. Other DNA sequences in this sample translate to the same CDR3. This rearrangement joins TRBV5-1 to TRBJ1-1, with 9 bases aligning to TRBD1. V shed 2 bases and J 7 bases; nucleotides not matched to a gene: 3. CDR1 and CDR2 from the germline V gene are SGHRS and YFSETQ. This CDR3 comprises 13 residues. The CDR3 nucleotides are TGCGCCAGCAGCTTACAGGGGGCGCGTGAAGCTTTCTTT. Residues: CASSLQGAREAFF.

V gene TRBV5-4 combines with J gene TRBJ2-3; 14 bases line up with TRBD2. The trim removed 0 bases at V and 6 bases at J, leaving 0 bases unmatched. Per germline, CDR1 SGHNT and CDR2 YYREEE (reference sequence). This CDR3 comprises 15 residues. CDR3 in amino acids: CASSLGLAGGDTQYF. Written as DNA, the CDR3 is TGTGCCAGCAGCTTGGGACTAGCGGGGGGGGATACGCAGTATTTT.